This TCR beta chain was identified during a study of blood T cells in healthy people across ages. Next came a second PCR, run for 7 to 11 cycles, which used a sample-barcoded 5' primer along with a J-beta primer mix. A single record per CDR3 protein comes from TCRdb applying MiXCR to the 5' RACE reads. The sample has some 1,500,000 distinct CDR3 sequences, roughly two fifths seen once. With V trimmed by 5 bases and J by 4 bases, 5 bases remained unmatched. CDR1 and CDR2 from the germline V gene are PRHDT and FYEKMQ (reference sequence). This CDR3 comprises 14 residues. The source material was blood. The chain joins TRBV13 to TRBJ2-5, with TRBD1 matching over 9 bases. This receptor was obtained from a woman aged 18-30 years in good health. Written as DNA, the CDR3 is TGTGCCAGCAGCCCGGACAGGGGAGCAGAGACCCAGTACTTC. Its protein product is CASSPDRGAETQYF. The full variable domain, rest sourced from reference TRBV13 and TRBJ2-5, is AAGVIQSPRHLIKEKRETATLKCYPIPRHDTVYWYQQGPGQDPQFLISFYEKMQSDKGSIPDRFSAQQFSDYHSELNMSSLELGDSALYFCASSPDRGAETQYFGPGTRLLVL.